This TCR beta chain stems from a study of blood T cells in healthy people across ages. Between the trimmed V and J ends, which lost 9 bases and 0 bases, there was a span of 15 bases. The length of the CDR3 is 15 residues. Alongside a J-beta primer mix, a sample-barcoded 5' primer served in a second PCR lasting roughly 6 to 11 cycles. TCRdb processed the 5' RACE reads anew with MiXCR; each CDR3 protein has one entry. The table includes about 1.5 million distinct CDR3 sequences, less than 45% detected once. The clonotype originates from a woman between 18 and 29 years old in good health. The rearrangement links TRBV12-3 or TRBV12-4 to TRBJ1-3; no firm D call. The sequencing input was blood. This CDR3 reads CASWNGELSGNTIYF. For the CDR3, the DNA is TGTGCCAGTTGGAATGGGGAGCTCTCTGGAAACACCATATATTTT.